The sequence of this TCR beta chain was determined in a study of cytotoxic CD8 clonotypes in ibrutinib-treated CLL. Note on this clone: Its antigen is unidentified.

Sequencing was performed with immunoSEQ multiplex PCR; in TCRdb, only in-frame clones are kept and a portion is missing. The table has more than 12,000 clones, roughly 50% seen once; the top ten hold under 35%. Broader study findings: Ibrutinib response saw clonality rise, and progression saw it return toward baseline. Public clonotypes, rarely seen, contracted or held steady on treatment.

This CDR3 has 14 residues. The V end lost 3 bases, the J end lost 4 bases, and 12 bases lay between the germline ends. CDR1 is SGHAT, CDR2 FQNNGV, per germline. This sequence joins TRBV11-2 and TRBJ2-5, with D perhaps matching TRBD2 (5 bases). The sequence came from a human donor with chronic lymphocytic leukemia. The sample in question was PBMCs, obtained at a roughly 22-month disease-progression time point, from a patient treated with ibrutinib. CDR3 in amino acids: CASSFFEGRETQYF. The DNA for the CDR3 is TGTGCCAGCAGCTTTTTTGAGGGTCGAGAGACCCAGTACTTC.